This T cell receptor beta chain was recorded in a study of blood T cell repertoires in COVID-19. Study summary: The United States, Italy and Spain provided the acute and convalescent COVID-19 samples.

In the original analysis: Estimated nucleated cell counts came from reference gene primer amplification. Repertoires were generated with immunoSEQ multiplex PCR, while TCRdb's copy carries only in-frame clones and drops some. D and trimming come from the DNA, and the V and J calls and clone size come from that table. The sample has 75,000 to 90,000 clones, under 80% seen once. With 5 bases clipped from V and 2 bases from J, the junction kept 5 bases outside the gene matches. This CDR3 has 15 residues. Germline V gene data show CDR1 as SEHNR and CDR2 as FQNEAQ (reference sequence). The clonotype originates from a man aged 60 to 69 with COVID-19, enrolled during active disease. Sequenced: peripheral blood. V is TRBV7-9 and J is TRBJ2-3, with 9 bases lining up with TRBD2. The CDR3 nucleotides are TGTGCCAGCAGCCAGACTAGCGGACTCACAGATACGCAGTATTTT. It encodes CASSQTSGLTDTQYF.